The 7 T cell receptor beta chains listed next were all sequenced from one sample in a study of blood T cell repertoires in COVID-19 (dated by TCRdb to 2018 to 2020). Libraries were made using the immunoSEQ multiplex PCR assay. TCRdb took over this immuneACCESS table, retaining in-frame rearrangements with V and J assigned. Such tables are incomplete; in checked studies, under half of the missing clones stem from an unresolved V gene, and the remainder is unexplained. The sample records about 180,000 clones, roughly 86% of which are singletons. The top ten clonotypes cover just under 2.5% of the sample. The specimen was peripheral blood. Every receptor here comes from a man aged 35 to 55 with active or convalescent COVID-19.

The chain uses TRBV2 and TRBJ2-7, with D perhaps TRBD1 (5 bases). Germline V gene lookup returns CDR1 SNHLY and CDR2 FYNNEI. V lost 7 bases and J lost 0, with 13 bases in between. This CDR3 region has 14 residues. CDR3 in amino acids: CASTRQMTSYEQYF. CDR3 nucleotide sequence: TGTGCCAGCACCAGACAGATGACCTCCTACGAGCAGTACTTC.

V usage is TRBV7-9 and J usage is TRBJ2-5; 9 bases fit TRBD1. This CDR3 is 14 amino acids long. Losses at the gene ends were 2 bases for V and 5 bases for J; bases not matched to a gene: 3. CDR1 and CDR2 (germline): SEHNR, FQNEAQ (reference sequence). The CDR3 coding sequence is TGTGCCAGCAGCTTAACAGGGGGCACGGAGACCCAGTACTTC. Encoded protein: CASSLTGGTETQYF.

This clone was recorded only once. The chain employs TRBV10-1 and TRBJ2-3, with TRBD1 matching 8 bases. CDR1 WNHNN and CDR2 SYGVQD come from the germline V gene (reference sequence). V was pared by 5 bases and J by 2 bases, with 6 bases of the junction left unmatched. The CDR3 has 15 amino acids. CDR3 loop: CASSSGQGATDTQYF. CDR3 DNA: TGCGCCAGCAGTTCCGGACAGGGCGCCACAGATACGCAGTATTTT.

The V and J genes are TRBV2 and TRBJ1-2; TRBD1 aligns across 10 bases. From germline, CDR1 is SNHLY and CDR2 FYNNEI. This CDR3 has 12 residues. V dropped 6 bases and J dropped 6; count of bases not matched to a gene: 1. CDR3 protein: CASRGQGHGYTF. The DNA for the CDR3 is TGTGCCAGCAGGGGACAGGGGCATGGCTACACCTTC.

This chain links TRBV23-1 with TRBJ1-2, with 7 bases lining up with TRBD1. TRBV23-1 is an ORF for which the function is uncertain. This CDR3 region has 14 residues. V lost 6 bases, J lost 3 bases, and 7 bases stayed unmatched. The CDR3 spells CASSEGTAHYGYTF. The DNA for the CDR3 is TGCGCCAGCAGCGAAGGGACAGCCCACTATGGCTACACCTTC.

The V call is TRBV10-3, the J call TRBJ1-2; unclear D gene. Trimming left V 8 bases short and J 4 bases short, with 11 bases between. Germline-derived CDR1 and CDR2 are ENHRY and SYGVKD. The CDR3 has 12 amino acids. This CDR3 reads CAIQAGGYGYTF. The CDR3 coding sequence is TGTGCCATCCAAGCAGGTGGCTATGGCTACACCTTC.

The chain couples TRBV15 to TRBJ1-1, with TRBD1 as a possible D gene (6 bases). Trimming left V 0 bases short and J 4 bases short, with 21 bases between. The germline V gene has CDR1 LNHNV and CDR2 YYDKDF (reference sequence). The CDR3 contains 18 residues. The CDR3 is CATSRDYPKLGASTEAFF. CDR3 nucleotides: TGTGCCACCAGCAGAGATTATCCAAAGCTGGGGGCGAGCACTGAAGCTTTCTTT.